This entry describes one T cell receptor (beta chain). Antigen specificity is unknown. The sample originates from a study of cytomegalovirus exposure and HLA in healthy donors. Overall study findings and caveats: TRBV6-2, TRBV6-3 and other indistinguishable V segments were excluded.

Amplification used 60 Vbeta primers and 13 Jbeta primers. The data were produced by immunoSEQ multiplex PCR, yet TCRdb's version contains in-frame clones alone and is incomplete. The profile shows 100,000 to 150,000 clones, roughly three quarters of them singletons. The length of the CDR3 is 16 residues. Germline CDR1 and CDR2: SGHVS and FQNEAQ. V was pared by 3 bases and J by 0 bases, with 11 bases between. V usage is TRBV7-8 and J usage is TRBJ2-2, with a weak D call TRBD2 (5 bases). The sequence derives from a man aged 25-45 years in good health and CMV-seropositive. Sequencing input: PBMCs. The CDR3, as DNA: TGTGCCAGCAGCTTCGGGCTAGCTCCGAACACCGGGGAGCTGTTTTTT. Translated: CASSFGLAPNTGELFF.